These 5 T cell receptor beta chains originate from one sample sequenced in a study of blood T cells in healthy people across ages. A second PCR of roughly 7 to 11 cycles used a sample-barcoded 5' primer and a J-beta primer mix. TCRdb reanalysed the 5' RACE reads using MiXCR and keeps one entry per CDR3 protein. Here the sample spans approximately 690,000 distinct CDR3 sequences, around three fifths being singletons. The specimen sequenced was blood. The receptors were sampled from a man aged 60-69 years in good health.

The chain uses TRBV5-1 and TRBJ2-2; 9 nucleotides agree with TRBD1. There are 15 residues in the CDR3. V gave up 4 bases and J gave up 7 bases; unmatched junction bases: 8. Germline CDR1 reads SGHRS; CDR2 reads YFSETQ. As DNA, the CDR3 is TGCGCCAGCAGCCTGGGACAGGGTCGAGGCGGGGAGCTGTTTTTT. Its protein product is CASSLGQGRGGELFF.

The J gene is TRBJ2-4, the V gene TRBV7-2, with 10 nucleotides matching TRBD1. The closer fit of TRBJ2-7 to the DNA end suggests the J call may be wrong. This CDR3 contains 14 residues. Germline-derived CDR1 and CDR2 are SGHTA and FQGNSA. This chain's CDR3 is CASSLVGQGNEQYF. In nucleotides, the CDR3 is TGTGCCAGCAGCCTAGTGGGACAGGGGAACGAGCAGTACTTC.

This chain's CDR3 is CASSPRRTAAETQYF. DNA for the CDR3: TGTGCCAGCAGCCCTAGACGGACGGCGGCTGAGACCCAGTACTTC. The chain combines TRBV7-2 with TRBJ2-5, with unresolved D. The CDR3 totals 15 residues. The V gene lost 5 bases and the J gene lost 5 bases, with 18 bases spanning the gap. Germline CDR1 SGHTA, CDR2 FQGNSA.

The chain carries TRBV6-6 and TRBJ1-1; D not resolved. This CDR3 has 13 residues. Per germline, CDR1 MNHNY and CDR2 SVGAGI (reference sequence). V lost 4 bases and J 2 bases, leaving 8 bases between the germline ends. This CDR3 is CASSWQINTEAFF. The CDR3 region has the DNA TGTGCCAGCAGTTGGCAGATAAACACTGAAGCTTTCTTT.

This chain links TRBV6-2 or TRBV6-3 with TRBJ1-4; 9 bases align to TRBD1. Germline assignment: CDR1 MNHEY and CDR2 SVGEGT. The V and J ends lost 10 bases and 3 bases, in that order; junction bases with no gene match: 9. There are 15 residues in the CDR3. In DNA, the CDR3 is TGTGCCACCGAGGACAGGGGAGCATCTAATGAAAAACTGTTTTTT. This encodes CATEDRGASNEKLFF.